This TCR beta chain was sequenced for a study of shared clonotypes between healthy human individuals. Study-level findings and limits: When naive CD4 clonotypes were compared across a few donors, about 4.9% were shared.

With regard to this clone: Antigen specificity is unknown.

The protocol was immunoSEQ multiplex PCR, while the TCRdb copy is restricted to in-frame clones and leaves out a portion. Here the sample spans millions of clones, 90% to 95% being singletons. The CDR3 runs 12 residues. Trimming removed 1 base from V and 8 bases from J, with 11 bases in between. The germline CDR1 and CDR2 sequences are GTSNPN and SVGIG (reference sequence). The chain couples TRBV30 to TRBJ1-2; D not certain. This receptor was taken from a man aged 18-30 years in good health. The material sequenced was naive CD4+ T cells sorted from blood. The subset denotes: CD45RA+ positively selected. The CDR3 DNA reads as TGTGCCTGGAGTGACAGATTGAAAGGCTACACCTTC. Protein product: CAWSDRLKGYTF.